The 6 T cell receptor beta chains below all came from one sample that was sequenced in a study of T-cell reconstitution after alpha-beta-depleted transplantation in children (dated by TCRdb to about 2016). Library generation was performed with PCR. TCRdb shows the sequencer as Illumina HiSeq 2500. TCR libraries were prepared with molecular barcoding, using unique molecular identifiers to normalize TCRbeta repertoire quantification. TCRdb reprocessing: public reads trimmed at Q25 with fastp, clones called with MiXCR, in-frame beta chains kept. Rows are unified per CDR3 protein, each entry keeping the most common DNA and genes. Counted in this sample were just over 950,000 distinct CDR3 sequences; around 30% of them appeared once. The ten largest clonotypes hold 28% of the sample. The sample's treatment or condition label is to be understood as: allogeneic hematopoietic cell transplantation with graft depleted of TCRalphabeta T cells and CD19 B cells.

The sequenced sample was PBMCs, mostly from graft donor cells, obtained 360 days after TCRalphabeta/CD19-depleted stem cell transplant. The receptors originated from a boy less than two years old who had a stem cell transplant for SCID, so the T cells may come from the graft donor.

This clonotype has a handful of counts. The V and J genes are TRBV20-1 and TRBJ2-1; 8 positions match TRBD1. Losses at the gene ends were 0 bases for V and 11 bases for J; bases not matched to a gene: 9. Germline values: CDR1 DFQATT, CDR2 SNEGSKA (reference sequence). The length of the CDR3 is 14 residues. This CDR3 is CSARERRTGHQQFF. The CDR3 DNA follows: TGCAGTGCTAGAGAACGTCGGACAGGGCATCAGCAGTTCTTC.

The chain is built from TRBV3-1 and TRBJ1-3; D is unclear. V shed 4 bases and J shed 4 bases, with 17 bases lying between them. The CDR3 is made up of 16 amino acids. Germline V gives CDR1 LGHDT, CDR2 YNNKEL (reference sequence). Here the CDR3 reads CASSLPSTSRGNTIYF. The CDR3 coding sequence is TGTGCCAGCAGCCTCCCTTCTACCTCGAGGGGAAACACCATATATTTT.

This clonotype was seen a handful of times. The chain is built from TRBV10-3 and TRBJ2-5; the D gene could be TRBD1 or TRBD2 (5 bases each). The germline gives CDR1 ENHRY, CDR2 SYGVKD. V lost 3 bases to trimming and J lost 3 bases, with 23 bases between them. This CDR3 comprises 18 residues. The CDR3 loop reads CAISDGRWELRGEETQYF. DNA for the CDR3: TGTGCCATCAGTGATGGTCGTTGGGAGTTGAGGGGTGAAGAGACCCAGTACTTC.

The chain has TRBV29-1 and TRBJ2-7; the D gene is possibly TRBD2 (6 bases). Germline CDR1 is SQVTM and CDR2 is ANQGSEA. Trimming removed 4 bases at V and 0 bases at J, with 10 bases between. The CDR3 has 13 amino acids. Written as DNA, the CDR3 is TGCAGCGTTGTCTGGGGGGACTCCTACGAGCAGTACTTC. Translation: CSVVWGDSYEQYF.

This clonotype was counted between two and nine times. This chain links TRBV28 with TRBJ1-2; TRBD1 matches 9 bases. The CDR3 has 16 residues. Unmatched junction bases numbered 9, after V lost 3 bases and J lost 4 bases. Germline values: CDR1 MDHEN, CDR2 SYDVKM. The CDR3 spells CASSFPRTGVGYGYTF. CDR3 nucleotides: TGTGCCAGCAGTTTCCCCAGGACAGGGGTGGGCTATGGCTACACCTTC.

CDR3 in DNA: TGTGCCAGCAGTGAGACAGGGAGAGGAACCGGGGAGCTGTTTTTT. Encoded protein: CASSETGRGTGELFF. V is TRBV2 and J is TRBJ2-2; 7 bases align to TRBD1. Trimming took 3 bases from V and 5 from J; bases not matched to a gene: 6. Germline CDR1 SNHLY, CDR2 FYNNEI. The CDR3 runs 15 residues.